This T cell receptor beta chain was sequenced for a study of shared clonotypes between healthy human individuals. The germline V and J ends were trimmed by 4 bases and 2 bases, with 10 bases remaining between them. Germline-derived CDR1 and CDR2 are SGDLS and YYNGEE. CDR3 length: 13 amino acids. Sequenced by immunoSEQ multiplex PCR; TCRdb stores in-frame clones only, minus some. In the table there are over 2 million clones, 90% to 95% of which are singletons. Sequencing was done on a sample of naive CD4+ T cells sorted from blood. Subset in this sample: CD45RA+ positively selected. The V gene is TRBV9, the J gene TRBJ2-7; D may match TRBD1 or TRBD2 (5 bases each). This sequence was found in a man between 18 and 35 years old in good health. CDR3 nucleotide sequence: TGTGCCAGCAGCCGGGACGGGACCTACGAGCAGTACTTC. It encodes CASSRDGTYEQYF.